This is a list of T cell receptor beta chains from one sample in a study of T cell responses to AZD1222 COVID-19 vaccine. Sequenced by immunoSEQ multiplex PCR; TCRdb stores in-frame clones only, minus some. In the table there are roughly 150,000 clones, approximately 90% of which are singletons. Sequences were derived from peripheral blood, sampled on day 0 of AZD1222 vaccination. The receptors originated from an adult in good health. Both conserved end residues are part of each CDR3. Each record gives: CDR3 protein, CDR3 DNA, V gene, J gene, D gene. The D gene is left open where the match is weak.

CDR3: CAWSAGGSSYEQYF
DNA: TGTGCCTGGAGTGCTGGCGGGAGCTCCTACGAGCAGTACTTC
V: TRBV30
J: TRBJ2-7
D: TRBD2

CDR3: CASSGVARSNEQFF
DNA: TGTGCCAGTAGTGGAGTAGCGAGGTCGAATGAGCAGTTCTTC
V: TRBV19
J: TRBJ2-1
D: .

CDR3: CASSLEGQTTDTQYF
DNA: TGTGCCAGCAGCTTAGAGGGACAGACCACAGATACGCAGTATTTT
V: TRBV7-9
J: TRBJ2-3
D: TRBD1

CDR3: CASSHPGQYGYTF
DNA: TGTGCCAGCAGCCACCCCGGACAGTATGGCTACACCTTC
V: TRBV3-1/TRBV3-2
J: TRBJ1-2
D: .

CDR3: CAWTQPLTIYF
DNA: TGTGCCTGGACCCAACCGTTGACCATATATTTT
V: TRBV30
J: TRBJ1-3
D: .

CDR3: CASSQDWAGGSTEAFF
DNA: TGTGCCAGCAGCCAAGATTGGGCAGGGGGAAGCACTGAAGCTTTCTTT
V: TRBV3-1/TRBV3-2
J: TRBJ1-1
D: TRBD1

CDR3: CASSPSGQGSSPLHF
DNA: TGTGCCAGCAGCCCCTCGGGACAGGGCAGTTCACCCCTCCACTTT
V: TRBV7-8
J: TRBJ1-6
D: TRBD1

CDR3: CASSLEQVGRYTEAFF
DNA: TGTGCCAGCAGCTTAGAACAGGTGGGCCGTTACACTGAAGCTTTCTTT
V: TRBV11-3
J: TRBJ1-1
D: .

CDR3: CASSLQWSSYNSPLHF
DNA: TGTGCCAGCAGCCTTCAGTGGAGCTCCTATAATTCACCCCTCCACTTT
V: TRBV3-1/TRBV3-2
J: TRBJ1-6
D: .

CDR3: CASSSGYQETQYF
DNA: TGTGCCAGCTCAAGCGGGTACCAAGAGACCCAGTACTTC
V: TRBV18
J: TRBJ2-5
D: .

CDR3: CASSNLKGNEKLFF
DNA: TGTGCCAGCAGCAATCTGAAGGGTAATGAAAAACTGTTTTTT
V: TRBV28
J: TRBJ1-4
D: .

CDR3: CAISEGGPLISIEQYF
DNA: TGTGCCATCAGTGAAGGTGGGCCCTTGATCTCGATCGAGCAGTACTTC
V: TRBV10-3
J: TRBJ2-7
D: .

CDR3: CASSPRGAGTSGRDTQYF
DNA: TGTGCCAGCAGTCCTCGGGGTGCCGGGACTAGCGGGAGGGATACGCAGTATTTT
V: TRBV6-6
J: TRBJ2-3
D: TRBD2